One and the same sample provided the 16 T cell receptor beta chains below, sequenced in a study of blood T cell repertoires in COVID-19. Sequencing used immunoSEQ multiplex PCR; TCRdb keeps in-frame clones, though not all of them. The table records over 150,000 clones, 75% to 85% of them present only once. Source material: PBMCs or T cells enriched from blood (not recorded which). These receptors were collected from a woman aged 60 to 75 who had recovered from COVID-19.

V and J are TRBV29-1 and TRBJ2-1; TRBD2 agrees at 8 bases. CDR3 length: 14 amino acids. Trimming cost V 7 bases and J 8 bases; bases outside gene matches: 13. CDR1 SQVTM and CDR2 ANQGSEA come from the germline V gene. In DNA form, the CDR3 reads TGCAGCGGTCCCGGGAGCGGGGGACCTGATGAGCAGTTCTTC. Its translation: CSGPGSGGPDEQFF.

The chain joins TRBV30 to TRBJ2-1; 7 bases are shared with TRBD2. CDR3 length equals 14 residues. Germline assignment: CDR1 GTSNPN and CDR2 SVGIG (reference sequence). The junction had 3 bases not matched to a gene; V was cut back by 2 bases and J by 2 bases. The CDR3 is CAWSNSGAYNEQFF. DNA of the CDR3: TGTGCCTGGAGTAACAGCGGGGCCTACAATGAGCAGTTCTTC.

The J gene is TRBJ2-1, the V gene TRBV30, with D perhaps matching TRBD2 (5 bases). Per germline, CDR1 GTSNPN and CDR2 SVGIG (reference sequence). V was cut by 4 bases and J by 5 bases, with 12 bases left in between. The CDR3 runs 13 residues. CDR3 region: CAWKPDFDNEQFF. Here the CDR3 DNA reads TGTGCCTGGAAACCGGACTTTGACAATGAGCAGTTCTTC. The variable domain in full, completed from reference TRBV30 and TRBJ2-1, reads SQTIHQWPATLVQPVGSPLSLECTVEGTSNPNLYWYRQAAGRGLQLLFYSVGIGQISSEVPQNLSASRPQDRQFILSSKKLLLSDSGFYLCAWKPDFDNEQFFGPGTRLTVL.

The V gene is TRBV10-2, the J gene TRBJ2-6, with TRBD1 identical over 9 bases. This CDR3 is built from 18 residues. V was pared by 0 bases and J by 0 bases, with 3 bases of the junction left unmatched. Germline V CDR1 and CDR2: WSHSY, SAAADI. CDR3 DNA: TGCGCCAGCAGTGAGTCGACAGGGGGACGCTCTGGGGCCAACGTCCTGACTTTC. Its translation is CASSESTGGRSGANVLTF.

The rearrangement uses TRBV12-3 or TRBV12-4 and TRBJ2-1; D is unresolved. V lost 5 bases to trimming and J lost 6 bases, with 8 bases between them. This CDR3 spans 12 amino acids. As DNA, the CDR3 is TGTGCCAGCAGTCGTAACTCCAATGAGCAGTTCTTC. Translation gives CASSRNSNEQFF.

The chain has TRBV5-4 and TRBJ1-2; D remains ambiguous. Deletions cut 0 bases from V and 1 base from J, with 7 bases between. The germline V gene encodes CDR1 SGHNT and CDR2 YYREEE (reference sequence). This CDR3 region has 14 residues. The chain's CDR3 is CASSLAGSNYGYTF. The DNA for the CDR3 is TGTGCCAGCAGCTTGGCAGGCAGTAACTATGGCTACACCTTC.

In this sample, this clone turned up a few times. The chain carries TRBV5-1 and TRBJ2-5, with D maybe TRBD1 (5 bases). The germline V gene encodes CDR1 SGHRS and CDR2 YFSETQ. V was trimmed by 0 bases and J by 4 bases, leaving 16 bases between them. The CDR3 totals 16 residues. CDR3 residues: CASSLGFRGGGETQYF. The CDR3 DNA follows: TGCGCCAGCAGCTTGGGGTTTAGGGGCGGTGGAGAGACCCAGTACTTC.

The gene calls are TRBV27 and TRBJ2-1, with 9 bases matching TRBD1. V was pared by 6 bases and J by 3 bases, with 12 bases of the junction left unmatched. This CDR3 region has 17 residues. The V gene's germline CDR1 is MNHEY and CDR2 SMNVEV (reference sequence). The CDR3 is CASRAGTGPTYYNEQFF. The CDR3 DNA follows: TGTGCCAGCAGAGCCGGGACAGGGCCAACTTACTACAATGAGCAGTTCTTC.

The chain couples TRBV5-1 to TRBJ2-4, with TRBD1 identical over 11 bases. Germline loops: CDR1 SGHRS, CDR2 YFSETQ. This CDR3 has 15 amino acids. With 4 bases clipped from V and 6 bases from J, the junction kept 6 bases outside the gene matches. The CDR3 bases are TGCGCCAGCAGCGTCGGGACAGGGGGGTCAAACATTCAGTACTTC. Translated, it gives CASSVGTGGSNIQYF.

This clone was seen only a few times. CDR3 residues: CASSQPGQSFYGYTF. Here the CDR3 DNA reads TGTGCCAGCAGCCAACCCGGACAGTCCTTCTATGGCTACACCTTC. V is TRBV3-1 (or the pseudogene TRBV3-2) and J is TRBJ1-2, with D possibly being TRBD1 (6 bases). Trimming shortened V by 2 bases and J by 4 bases, and 14 bases separated the two germline ends. This CDR3 region has 15 residues. Germline-derived CDR1 and CDR2 are LGHDT and YNNKEL (reference sequence).

V is TRBV5-1 and J is TRBJ2-5; D may be TRBD2 (5 bases). The CDR3 is made up of 13 amino acids. Trimming shortened V by 1 base and J by 4 bases, and 8 bases separated the two germline ends. Per germline, CDR1 SGHRS and CDR2 YFSETQ. This CDR3 is CASSLRGSETQYF. For the CDR3, the DNA is TGCGCCAGCAGCTTGAGAGGGTCAGAGACCCAGTACTTC.

The rearrangement joins TRBV30 to TRBJ1-2, with 11 bases matching TRBD1. The trim removed 2 bases at V and 7 bases at J, leaving 6 bases unmatched. From germline, CDR1 is GTSNPN and CDR2 SVGIG (reference sequence). This CDR3 is built from 14 residues. DNA of the CDR3: TGTGCCTGGAGTTGGGACAGGGGGTCCGGTGGCTACACCTTC. Its protein is CAWSWDRGSGGYTF.

The rearrangement joins TRBV3-1 (or the pseudogene TRBV3-2) to TRBJ2-7; D gene ambiguous. From germline, CDR1 is LGHDT and CDR2 YNNKEL (reference sequence). The length of the CDR3 is 12 residues. V dropped 3 bases and J dropped 3 bases, with 6 bases sitting between them. CDR3 loop: CASSHIDYEQYF. In nucleotides, the CDR3 is TGTGCCAGCAGCCATATAGACTACGAGCAGTACTTC.

The gene calls are TRBV10-3 and TRBJ2-7; a possible D gene is TRBD1 (6 bases). V gave up 6 bases and J gave up 5 bases, with 8 bases separating them. The germline V gene encodes CDR1 ENHRY and CDR2 SYGVKD. This CDR3 is 11 amino acids long. CDR3 nucleotides: TGTGCCATCAGCCACAGGGACGAGCAGTACTTC. This sequence encodes CAISHRDEQYF.

CDR3: CATSDSLASSYNEQFF. Written as DNA, the CDR3 is TGTGCCACCAGTGATAGCCTAGCCAGCTCCTACAATGAGCAGTTCTTC. This rearrangement joins TRBV24-1 to TRBJ2-1, with a weak D call TRBD2 (5 bases). V shed 3 bases and J shed 0 bases, with 11 bases lying between them. Germline lookup yields CDR1 KGHDR and CDR2 SFDVKD. This CDR3 is built from 16 residues.

This clone has just a few counts. The rearrangement links TRBV2 to TRBJ1-1; D uncertain. Trimming stripped 1 base from V and 7 bases from J, with 4 bases between. The CDR3 runs to 11 residues. In germline, CDR1 is SNHLY, CDR2 FYNNEI. The CDR3 region has the DNA TGTGCCAGCAGTGAAGACATTGAAGCTTTCTTT. Translation: CASSEDIEAFF.